Presented here are 17 T cell receptor beta chains from one specimen sequenced in a study of blood T cell repertoires in COVID-19. Assay: immunoSEQ multiplex PCR; the TCRdb copy retains only in-frame clones and omits some. The sample consists of 350,000 to 400,000 clones, 87% of them appearing once. The sequenced sample was PBMCs or T cells enriched from blood (not recorded which). The receptors stem from a man in his forties in a cohort exposed to, infected with or recovered from COVID-19 (not recorded which).

The table lists this clone with a count of one. The V call is TRBV27, the J call TRBJ2-5; the match to TRBD2 covers 9 bases. Germline values: CDR1 MNHEY, CDR2 SMNVEV (reference sequence). This CDR3 has 16 residues. Trimming took 6 bases from V and 5 from J; bases not matched to a gene: 13. In DNA form, the CDR3 reads TGTGCCAGCAGATCACAGATGGGACTAGCTTATGAGACCCAGTACTTC. Encoded protein: CASRSQMGLAYETQYF.

The rearrangement joins TRBV4-2 to TRBJ1-6, with D possibly TRBD1 on 5 matching bases. CDR3 length: 13 residues. Germline CDR1 and CDR2: LGHNA and YNFKEQ. The V gene lost 3 bases and the J gene lost 14 bases, with 14 bases spanning the gap. The CDR3, as DNA: TGTGCCAGCAGCCAGAGTAAACAGGAATCCCTCCACTTT. This encodes CASSQSKQESLHF.

The V gene is TRBV28, the J gene TRBJ1-1; TRBD1 might be the D (5 bases). V lost 6 bases and J 12 bases, leaving 17 bases between the germline ends. Germline V CDR1 and CDR2: MDHEN, SYDVKM. There are 12 residues in the CDR3. CDR3 in DNA: TGTGCCAGCAGCTTGGCCGGGGGGGGGACTTTCTTT. Its protein product is CASSLAGGGTFF.

The rearrangement links TRBV5-1 to TRBJ2-2; D call uncertain. Germline-derived CDR1 and CDR2 are SGHRS and YFSETQ. The CDR3 has 15 residues. V shed 4 bases and J shed 4 bases, with 14 bases lying between them. The CDR3 loop is CASSPVASPTGELFF. CDR3 bases: TGCGCCAGCAGCCCGGTAGCTAGTCCCACCGGGGAGCTGTTTTTT.

The chain carries TRBV7-2 and TRBJ1-2; 7 bases line up with TRBD1. The V gene end was trimmed by 6 bases and the J gene end by 4 bases; junction bases not matched to a gene: 17. The CDR3 has 17 amino acids. Germline V gives CDR1 SGHTA, CDR2 FQGNSA. The DNA of the CDR3 is TGTGCCAGCAGAGGCCACGACAGGGCTGGGGGCCTCTATGGCTACACCTTC. Translated: CASRGHDRAGGLYGYTF.

The chain carries TRBV3-1 (or the pseudogene TRBV3-2) and TRBJ2-7; 9 bases fit TRBD2. CDR3 length equals 14 residues. Germline CDR1 is LGHDT and CDR2 is YNNKEL (reference sequence). V was pared by 3 bases and J by 4 bases, with 4 bases of the junction left unmatched. CDR3 DNA: TGTGCCAGCAGCCATACTAGCGGGTTATACGAGCAGTACTTC. Translating it yields CASSHTSGLYEQYF.

The chain has TRBV24-1 and TRBJ2-2; TRBD2 matches 10 bases. Per germline, CDR1 KGHDR and CDR2 SFDVKD. V was pared by 3 bases and J by 6 bases, with 12 bases of the junction left unmatched. CDR3 size: 18 residues. The CDR3 protein is CATSDGTRAGTSAGELFF. The CDR3 DNA reads TGTGCCACCAGTGATGGGACGCGGGCCGGGACTAGCGCCGGGGAGCTGTTTTTT.

This chain links TRBV3-1 (or the pseudogene TRBV3-2) with TRBJ1-2, with D perhaps TRBD1 (6 bases). Germline values: CDR1 LGHDT, CDR2 YNNKEL (reference sequence). The germline V and J ends were trimmed by 4 bases and 2 bases, with 14 bases remaining between them. The CDR3 runs 15 residues. In DNA form, the CDR3 reads TGTGCCAGCAGCCCCCGACAGGCCCCCAACTATGGCTACACCTTC. Protein: CASSPRQAPNYGYTF.

J is TRBJ1-1 and V is TRBV7-9; no clear D gene. Germline V lookup: CDR1 SEHNR, CDR2 FQNEAQ (reference sequence). The V gene lost 4 bases and the J gene lost 6 bases, with 9 bases spanning the gap. The length of the CDR3 is 12 residues. Here the CDR3 DNA reads TGTGCCAGCAGCTCCCAAGCCTCTGAAGCTTTCTTT. Its protein product is CASSSQASEAFF.

This clone was recorded a few times. V is TRBV3-1 (or the pseudogene TRBV3-2) and J is TRBJ1-1, with unresolved D. Germline V gene lookup returns CDR1 LGHDT and CDR2 YNNKEL (reference sequence). CDR3 length equals 19 residues. Trimming left V 1 base short and J 0 bases short, with 21 bases between. The CDR3 sequence is CASSQVESSGSIMNTEAFF. For the CDR3, the DNA is TGTGCCAGCAGCCAAGTGGAGAGTAGTGGCAGTATCATGAACACTGAAGCTTTCTTT.

This chain joins TRBV7-9 and TRBJ2-2, with a tentative D call TRBD1 (6 bases). The CDR3 contains 15 residues. V shed 6 bases and J shed 2 bases, with 13 bases lying between them. Germline CDR1 SEHNR, CDR2 FQNEAQ (reference sequence). CDR3 nucleotides: TGTGCCAGCAGTAACCGGGACATTAACACCGGGGAGCTGTTTTTT. It encodes CASSNRDINTGELFF.

The V and J genes are TRBV6-5 and TRBJ1-1; perhaps TRBD1 as D (5 bases). Germline V gene sequence: CDR1 MNHEY, CDR2 SVGAGI. V was clipped by 7 bases and J by 5 bases, with 20 bases between them. The length of the CDR3 is 15 residues. In DNA, the CDR3 is TGTGCCAGCACTCAAAGAGGCAGGGCGGTGACTGAAGCTTTCTTT. Protein: CASTQRGRAVTEAFF.

The rearrangement links TRBV6-5 to TRBJ1-6; 11 nucleotides match TRBD1. Trimming cost V 5 bases and J 10 bases; bases outside gene matches: 4. Germline-derived CDR1 and CDR2 are MNHEY and SVGAGI. The CDR3 contains 14 residues. Here the CDR3 reads CASSTGTGGSPLHF. The CDR3 DNA reads as TGTGCCAGCAGTACCGGGACAGGGGGATCACCCCTCCACTTT.

The V and J genes are TRBV14 and TRBJ1-1; TRBD1 might be the D (6 bases). The CDR3 has 13 residues. V gave up 5 bases and J gave up 1 base, with 8 bases separating them. The germline gives CDR1 SGHDN, CDR2 FVKESK. In nucleotides, the CDR3 is TGTGCCAGCAGCTCACAGGGGAACACTGAAGCTTTCTTT. Residues: CASSSQGNTEAFF.

V gene TRBV4-2 combines with J gene TRBJ2-3, with 8 bases fitting TRBD1. The trim removed 4 bases at V and 1 base at J, leaving 7 bases unmatched. Germline V gene data show CDR1 as LGHNA and CDR2 as YNFKEQ. The CDR3 is made up of 16 amino acids. CDR3 protein: CASSPGGGIGTDTQYF. The CDR3 DNA reads as TGTGCCAGCAGCCCAGGGGGCGGGATCGGCACAGATACGCAGTATTTT.

This rearrangement joins TRBV9 to TRBJ2-7; 8 bases match TRBD1. The CDR3 is made up of 15 amino acids. CDR1 is SGDLS and CDR2 is YYNGEE in the germline V gene. J was trimmed by 4 bases and V by 4 bases; bases with no gene match: 10. The CDR3 reads CASSPGQGIVYEQYF. The DNA of the CDR3 is TGTGCCAGCAGCCCCGGACAGGGTATAGTTTACGAGCAGTACTTC. The whole variable domain, filled in from reference TRBV9 and TRBJ2-7, reads DSGVTQTPKHLITATGQRVTLRCSPRSGDLSVYWYQQSLDQGLQFLIQYYNGEERAKGNILERFSAQQFPDLHSELNLSSLELGDSALYFCASSPGQGIVYEQYFGPGTRLTVT.

The rearrangement joins TRBV29-1 to TRBJ2-7; 9 positions match TRBD2. This CDR3 is built from 12 residues. Germline CDR1 reads SQVTM; CDR2 reads ANQGSEA. The V and J ends lost 6 bases and 3 bases, in that order; junction bases with no gene match: 3. The CDR3 region is CSVKTSGYEQYF. The CDR3 nucleotides read TGCAGCGTGAAGACTAGCGGCTACGAGCAGTACTTC.